A selection of T cell receptor beta chains follows, all from one sample in a study of blood T cell repertoires in COVID-19. Only in-frame clones appear in the TCRdb table, and some are missing; sequencing was by immunoSEQ multiplex PCR. This table has 76,000 or so clones, almost 85% appearing once. The specimen sequenced was peripheral blood. The receptors derive from a man in his fifties with acute or convalescent COVID-19. CDR3s leave out the opening cysteine and the closing phenylalanine or tryptophan. Fields, in order: J gene, V gene, CDR3 protein.

J: TRBJ1-1; V: TRBV19; CDR3: ASSSTVSSTEAF
J: TRBJ1-4; V: TRBV24-1; CDR3: ATSAQDAANEKLF
J: TRBJ1-6; V: TRBV5-1; CDR3: ASSSGGENSPLH
J: TRBJ1-1; V: TRBV12-5; CDR3: ASGYGTGGVIGEAF
J: TRBJ2-7; V: TRBV18; CDR3: ASSPPWASGSSYEQY
J: TRBJ2-2; V: TRBV7-6; CDR3: ASSSPIGSTGELF
J: TRBJ2-5; V: TRBV9; CDR3: ASSVEGKGETQY
J: TRBJ2-7; V: TRBV19; CDR3: ASSSGYSPYEQY
J: TRBJ1-5; V: TRBV7-9; CDR3: ASSLEESRGNQPQH
J: TRBJ1-3; V: TRBV5-1; CDR3: ASSIGSMVSGNTIY
J: TRBJ2-6; V: TRBV7-3; CDR3: ASSLLPQGAGASGANVLT
J: TRBJ1-5; V: TRBV6-5; CDR3: ASSSRGLSNQPQH
J: TRBJ2-7; V: TRBV6-5; CDR3: ASSLTVNSYEQY
J: TRBJ1-5; V: TRBV9; CDR3: ASSVEGQKNQPQH
J: TRBJ1-1; V: TRBV5-1; CDR3: ASSGMAGTEAF
J: TRBJ1-2; V: TRBV2; CDR3: ASRADRDQLYGYT
J: TRBJ2-2; V: TRBV19; CDR3: ASRADRRTNTGELF
J: TRBJ2-1; V: TRBV20-1; CDR3: SASKGAGYNEQF
J: TRBJ1-4; V: TRBV30; CDR3: AWSRGTANEKLF
J: TRBJ1-4; V: TRBV2; CDR3: ASSLRRMGAATNEKLF
J: TRBJ1-4; V: TRBV10-3; CDR3: AISPTDRGLATNEKLF
J: TRBJ1-2; V: TRBV7-9; CDR3: ASSGDNWDYGYT
J: TRBJ2-7; V: TRBV19; CDR3: ASSPNGLSRYEQY
J: TRBJ2-1; V: TRBV6-2/TRBV6-3; CDR3: ASSPGTVNEQF
J: TRBJ2-7; V: TRBV29-1; CDR3: SVEGTKETYEQY
J: TRBJ2-5; V: TRBV7-2; CDR3: ASSLGGGRIKETQY
J: TRBJ2-3; V: TRBV9; CDR3: ASGASTDTQY
J: TRBJ1-5; V: TRBV24-1; CDR3: ATSDGYSNQPQH